Below, one TCR beta chain is given with its context. The antigen remains unidentified. This sample was taken from a study of T cells in Graves' hyperthyroidism and ophthalmopathy. Broader study findings: The model made its ophthalmopathy prediction, and onset followed a median approximately 6 months later.

It was RNA transcripts that yielded the amplified TCR beta CDR3 regions. HTBI primers were employed in a first-round RT-PCR of the TCR CDR3. Each CDR3 protein is one row after TCRdb ran MiXCR on the multiplex PCR reads. The sample yields more than 500,000 distinct CDR3 sequences, 16% seen once. CDR1 and CDR2 (germline): MDHEN, SYDVKM. Trimming cost V 3 bases and J 8 bases; bases outside gene matches: 3. This CDR3 is 13 amino acids long. This TCR was sampled from a young woman with Graves' hyperthyroidism. Sequencing input: blood. The genes are TRBV28 and TRBJ2-1; 8 positions match TRBD1. CDR3 sequence: CASSLPTGDEQFF. DNA of the CDR3: TGTGCCAGCAGTTTGCCGACAGGGGATGAGCAGTTCTTC.